The 21 T cell receptor beta chains presented below share a single source sample, sequenced in a study of T cells in women clearing cervical HPV infection. TCRdb's table, derived via immunoSEQ multiplex PCR, lists solely in-frame clones and lacks some. The repertoire table contains some 37,000 clones. Material for sequencing was blood buffy coat. The receptors were sampled from a woman aged 18 to 75 with a cervical HPV16 infection that either progressed to CIN3+ or cleared (not recorded which).

The CDR3 bases that were read are TGTGCCAGCAGCTTAGTGGTGCACAATGAC. Protein product: CASSLVVHND. The CDR3 reads in full as CASSLVVHNDYTF. The chain joins TRBV7-9 to TRBJ1-2, with no clear D. The sequenced fragment ends 3 residues before the CDR3 boundary, so the rest is inferred from the germline J gene. CDR3 length equals 13 residues. Germline CDR1 reads SEHNR; CDR2 reads FQNEAQ (reference sequence). The full variable domain, in which reference TRBV7-9 and TRBJ1-2 provide the parts outside the CDR3, is DTGVSQNPRHKITKRGQNVTFRCDPISEHNRLYWYRQTLGQGPEFLTYFQNEAQLEKSRLLSDRFSAERPKGSFSTLEIQRTEQGDSAMYLCASSLVVHNDYTFGSGTRLTVV.

On this clone itself: The read terminates 3 residues ahead of where the CDR3 ends, so the germline J gene completes it. This rearrangement joins TRBV30 to TRBJ1-1, with D perhaps TRBD1 (6 bases). The CDR3 runs to 13 residues. Trimming took 2 bases from V and 0 from J, leaving 7 bases between them. CDR1 is GTSNPN, CDR2 SVGIG, per germline (reference sequence). The sequenced CDR3 bases are TGTGCCTGGAGTCGACAGGTGAACACTGAA. Protein product: CAWSRQVNTE. The CDR3, in full, reads CAWSRQVNTEAFF.

As regards this clone: The CDR3 extends 3 residues past the end of the read, so its final part is completed from the germline J gene. The chain is built from TRBV18 and TRBJ2-7; 7 bases agree with TRBD1. Per the germline V gene, CDR1 is KGHSH and CDR2 is LQKENI. This CDR3 comprises 13 residues. Trimming cost V 4 bases and J 5 bases; bases outside gene matches: 5. CDR3: CASSRQGNDEQYF. Partial CDR3 DNA: TGTGCCAGCTCACGACAGGGTAACGACGAG. Using reference TRBV18 and TRBJ2-7 for the parts outside the CDR3, the full variable domain is NAGVMQNPRHLVRRRGQEARLRCSPMKGHSHVYWYRQLPEEGLKFMVYLQKENIIDESGMPKERFSAEFPKEGPSILRIQQVVRGDSAAYFCASSRQGNDEQYFGPGTRLTVT.

Comment on this clone: The read terminates 3 residues before the CDR3 end, so the remaining end is supplied by the germline J gene. J is TRBJ2-7 and V is TRBV28, with 8 bases lining up with TRBD1. Per germline, CDR1 MDHEN and CDR2 SYDVKM. Trimming at V came to 5 bases and at J to 3 bases, leaving 12 bases not matched to a gene. The CDR3 is 16 residues long. The sequenced part of the CDR3 DNA is TGTGCCAGCAGTGGATCTGACAGGGGACAGGTCTACGAG. This sequence encodes CASSGSDRGQVYE. The whole CDR3 protein is CASSGSDRGQVYEQYF.

As for this clone: With the read ending 3 residues before the CDR3 end, the germline J gene is used to fill in that end. This chain joins TRBV20-1 and TRBJ2-5; 14 bases are shared with TRBD2. The CDR3 loop spans 16 amino acids. With V trimmed by 3 bases and J by 5 bases, 8 bases remained unmatched. Germline CDR1 and CDR2: DFQATT and SNEGSKA (reference sequence). CDR3 amino acids: CSASTGTSGGLETQYF. The CDR3 bases that were read are TGCAGTGCTAGTACCGGGACTAGCGGGGGCCTGGAGACC.

Note on this clone: The DNA ends 3 residues before the CDR3 does, and the rest of the CDR3 is filled in from the germline J gene. The V and J genes are TRBV20-1 and TRBJ2-3; 7 bases align to TRBD1. V gave up 3 bases and J gave up 2 bases; unmatched junction bases: 8. Per the germline V gene, CDR1 is DFQATT and CDR2 is SNEGSKA (reference sequence). This CDR3 has 15 residues. CDR3: CSASHGTASTDTQYF. The CDR3 DNA, read in part, is TGCAGTGCTAGCCACGGGACAGCCTCCACAGATACG.

A note on this clone: Read coverage stops 3 residues before the CDR3 terminus; the germline J gene supplies the remainder. The chain employs TRBV30 and TRBJ1-5; D gene ambiguous. V lost 0 bases and J 0 bases, leaving 9 bases between the germline ends. Looked up from germline, CDR1 is GTSNPN and CDR2 is SVGIG (reference sequence). The CDR3 contains 15 residues. This chain's CDR3 is CAWSVGGYSNQPQHF. The sequenced CDR3 bases are TGTGCCTGGAGTGTCGGCGGTTATAGCAATCAGCCC.

Worth noting for this clone: The read falls 3 residues short of the CDR3 end, and the missing part is taken from the germline J gene. The chain joins TRBV20-1 to TRBJ2-3; 14 bases are a match to TRBD2. Germline V CDR1 and CDR2: DFQATT, SNEGSKA (reference sequence). V shed 5 bases and J 0 bases; nucleotides not matched to a gene: 13. CDR3 length: 19 amino acids. CDR3 residues: CSAAPSLTSGGESTDTQYF. CDR3 DNA, as far as it was read: TGCAGTGCTGCCCCCTCTTTGACTAGCGGGGGGGAAAGCACAGATACG.

In the case of this clone: The read comes to an end 3 residues before the CDR3 does, leaving the germline J gene to fill in the end. The chain joins TRBV19 to TRBJ1-2, with 7 bases aligning to TRBD1. This CDR3 is 14 amino acids long. CDR1 LNHDA and CDR2 SQIVND come from the germline V gene (reference sequence). J gave up 4 bases and V 6 bases, and 8 bases lay outside the gene matches. The sequenced CDR3 bases are TGTGCCAGTAGCGACTCCGGGACAGTCTATGGC. Translation gives CASSDSGTVYG. The entire CDR3 protein is CASSDSGTVYGYTF.

In regard to this clone: Sequencing ends 3 residues short of the CDR3 end; the germline J gene provides the rest. V gene TRBV7-9 combines with J gene TRBJ2-2; TRBD1 agrees at 8 bases. Germline CDR1 is SEHNR and CDR2 is FQNEAQ (reference sequence). The CDR3 is made up of 13 amino acids. The J segment lost 4 bases and the V segment lost 6 bases, leaving 1 base of the junction unmatched. The covered CDR3 bases are TGTGCCAGCAGTCAGGGGGCCACCGGGGAG. This encodes CASSQGATGE. The entire CDR3 protein is CASSQGATGELFF.

About this clone: The read gets to within 3 residues of the CDR3 end, and the germline J gene fills in the rest. The V gene is TRBV2, the J gene TRBJ1-1; a possible D gene is TRBD1 (5 bases). V gave up 4 bases and J gave up 1 base, with 10 bases separating them. The CDR3 contains 14 residues. CDR1 is SNHLY and CDR2 is FYNNEI in the germline V gene. The CDR3 sequence is CASSVLGGNTEAFF. CDR3 DNA, as far as it was read: TGTGCCAGCAGTGTTCTCGGGGGGAACACTGAA.

In regard to this clone: Coverage ceases 3 residues before the CDR3 finishes, and the germline J gene fills in the end. The rearrangement links TRBV7-2 to TRBJ1-2; D might be TRBD1 (5 bases). This CDR3 is 15 amino acids long. Trimming stripped 2 bases from V and 5 bases from J, with 15 bases between. Germline V gene lookup returns CDR1 SGHTA and CDR2 FQGNSA. The CDR3 sequence is CASSLRQSPSYGYTF. The CDR3 bases that were read are TGTGCCAGCAGCTTAAGACAGAGCCCGTCTTATGGC.

As concerns this clone: Read sequence stops 3 residues before the CDR3 end, and the germline J gene provides the missing end. The rearrangement links TRBV20-1 to TRBJ2-7, with 7 bases matching TRBD2. This CDR3 contains 11 residues. V was pared by 6 bases and J by 6 bases, with 5 bases of the junction left unmatched. From germline, CDR1 is DFQATT and CDR2 SNEGSKA (reference sequence). The CDR3 sequence is CSAKLAREQYF. The CDR3 DNA, read in part, is TGCAGTGCAAAACTAGCGCGCGAG.

The CDR3 reads CASFRLAGAVRISYNEQFF. The CDR3 DNA, read in part, is TGTGCCAGCTTTCGACTAGCGGGAGCCGTGAGAATATCCTACAATGAG. The chain has TRBV27 and TRBJ2-1; the match to TRBD2 covers 12 bases. The observed sequence ends 3 residues before the CDR3 terminus, with the missing tail filled in from the germline J gene. Germline lookup yields CDR1 MNHEY and CDR2 SMNVEV (reference sequence). Germline trimming cut 8 bases from V and 1 base from J; bases unmatched to any gene: 15. The CDR3 is made up of 19 amino acids.

As for this clone: The DNA ends 3 residues before the CDR3 does, and the rest of the CDR3 is filled in from the germline J gene. The chain joins TRBV7-6 to TRBJ2-1, with 10 bases matching TRBD1. The CDR3 has 15 amino acids. V lost 4 bases and J lost 2; bases outside the gene matches: 2. The germline V gene encodes CDR1 SGHVS and CDR2 FNYEAQ. CDR3 region: CASSSGQGTYNEQFF. The covered CDR3 bases are TGTGCCAGCAGCTCGGGACAGGGGACCTACAATGAG. Using reference TRBV7-6 and TRBJ2-1 for the parts outside the CDR3, the full variable domain is GAGVSQSPRYKVTKRGQDVALRCDPISGHVSLYWYRQALGQGPEFLTYFNYEAQQDKSGLPNDRFSAERPEGSISTLTIQRTEQRDSAMYRCASSSGQGTYNEQFFGPGTRLTVL.

To note about this clone: Sequencing ends 3 residues short of the CDR3 end; the germline J gene provides the rest. J is TRBJ2-7 and V is TRBV6-1; the D gene is possibly TRBD1 (6 bases). Between the trimmed V and J ends, which lost 2 bases and 4 bases, there was a span of 15 bases. Germline lookup yields CDR1 MNHNS and CDR2 SASEGT. CDR3 length: 15 amino acids. The covered CDR3 bases are TGTGCCAGCAGTGAACGTGTAGGGGGTGGGTACGAG. As protein: CASSERVGGGYE. The whole CDR3 sequence is CASSERVGGGYEQYF.

Notes on this clone: The CDR3 end lies 3 residues beyond the end of the read and is filled in from the germline J gene. The chain combines TRBV23-1 with TRBJ1-6; D gene unclear. TRBV23-1 is marked as an open reading frame, function uncertain. V was trimmed by 0 bases and J by 10 bases, leaving 10 bases between them. This CDR3 comprises 14 residues. CDR3 region: CASSQSQPGSPLHF. CDR3 bases read: TGCGCCAGCAGTCAATCCCAGCCCGGGTCACCC.

On this clone itself: Read sequence stops 3 residues before the CDR3 end, and the germline J gene provides the missing end. The chain links TRBV18 to TRBJ2-3, with TRBD2 matching 9 bases. There are 16 residues in the CDR3. Germline lookup yields CDR1 KGHSH and CDR2 LQKENI. The junction had 10 bases not matched to a gene; V was cut back by 3 bases and J by 6 bases. The chain's CDR3 is CASSPPIASGTDTQYF. Partial CDR3 DNA: TGTGCCAGCTCACCCCCTATAGCTAGCGGGACCGATACG.

Details on this clone: The CDR3 end falls 3 residues outside the read, so it is completed with the germline J gene. The gene calls are TRBV28 and TRBJ1-2, with D perhaps matching TRBD1 (6 bases). Per the germline V gene, CDR1 is MDHEN and CDR2 is SYDVKM. The germline V and J ends were trimmed by 8 bases and 5 bases, with 12 bases remaining between them. The length of the CDR3 is 12 residues. The covered CDR3 bases are TGTGCCAGCGGGGGGGCGCGATATGGC. Translation gives CASGGARYG. In full, the CDR3 reads CASGGARYGYTF.

A note on this clone: The CDR3 end falls 3 residues outside the read, so it is completed with the germline J gene. The rearrangement uses TRBV7-2 and TRBJ2-7; D ambiguous. With 1 base removed from V and 3 bases from J, the gap between germline ends came to 10 bases. Per germline, CDR1 SGHTA and CDR2 FQGNSA. CDR3 length: 14 residues. Partial CDR3 DNA: TGTGCCAGCAGCTTAGAGCTAGAAGGCTACGAG. Protein sequence: CASSLELEGYE. The whole CDR3 sequence reads CASSLELEGYEQYF.

Concerning this clone: The junction departs from germline at one end; a sequencing error may be responsible. The sequenced fragment ends 3 residues before the CDR3 boundary, so the rest is inferred from the germline J gene. This chain links TRBV4-2 with TRBJ1-6; D might be TRBD1 (6 bases). This CDR3 is 15 amino acids long. Germline V lookup: CDR1 LGHNA, CDR2 YNFKEQ. The CDR3 loop is CASSQGARGNSPLHF. The covered CDR3 bases are TGCGCCAGCAGCCAAGGCGCCAGGGGTAATTCACCC.